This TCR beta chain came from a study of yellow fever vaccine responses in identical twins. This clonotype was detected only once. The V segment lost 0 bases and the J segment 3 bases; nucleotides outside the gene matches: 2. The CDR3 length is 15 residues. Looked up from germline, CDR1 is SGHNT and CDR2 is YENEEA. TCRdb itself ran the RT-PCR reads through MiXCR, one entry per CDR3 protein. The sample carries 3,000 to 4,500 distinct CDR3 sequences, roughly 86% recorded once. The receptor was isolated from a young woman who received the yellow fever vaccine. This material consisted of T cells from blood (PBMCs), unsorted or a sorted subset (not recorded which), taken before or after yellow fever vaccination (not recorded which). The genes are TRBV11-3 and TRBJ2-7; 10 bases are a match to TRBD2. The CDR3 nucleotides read TGTGCCAGCAGCTTAGAACTAGCGGGGAACTACGAGCAGTACTTC. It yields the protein CASSLELAGNYEQYF.